These 29 T cell receptor beta chains came from one sample sequenced in a study of response to subunit inactivated influenza vaccine. TCRdb reprocessed the RT-PCR reads via MiXCR and lists one record per CDR3 protein. The sample gives 650,000 to 800,000 distinct CDR3 sequences, 11% to 15% of which show up once; 5.5% to 7% is in the top ten. Sequences were derived from PBMCs from blood, sampled around 15 days before vaccination. The source of these receptors is a man over 45 who received an inactivated influenza vaccine.

This clonotype was counted between two and nine times. The chain joins TRBV11-1 to TRBJ1-1, with D perhaps TRBD1 (5 bases). CDR3 length: 14 residues. The germline CDR1 and CDR2 sequences are SGHAT and FQDESV (reference sequence). V was pared by 3 bases and J by 1 base, with 9 bases between. The CDR3 DNA sequence: TGTGCCAGCAGCTTGGGACGGTGGAACACTGAAGCTTTCTTT. This gives the protein CASSLGRWNTEAFF.

V usage is TRBV6-2 or TRBV6-3 and J usage is TRBJ2-1, with 8 nucleotides matching TRBD1. The V and J ends lost 5 bases and 8 bases, in that order; junction bases with no gene match: 5. This CDR3 contains 13 residues. Germline-derived CDR1 and CDR2 are MNHEY and SVGEGT. CDR3 amino acids: CASSAGGGDEQFF. For the CDR3, the DNA is TGTGCCAGCAGTGCAGGGGGCGGCGATGAGCAGTTCTTC.

This clonotype has a handful of counts. This chain uses TRBV20-1 with TRBJ1-1; 11 bases are a match to TRBD1. Germline V lookup: CDR1 DFQATT, CDR2 SNEGSKA (reference sequence). Losses at the gene ends were 6 bases for V and 4 bases for J; bases not matched to a gene: 4. The CDR3 has 13 residues. This chain's CDR3 is CSAEGTGGTEAFF. The CDR3 DNA follows: TGCAGTGCGGAGGGGACAGGGGGCACTGAAGCTTTCTTT.

This clonotype was seen more than once but under ten times. V and J are TRBV10-2 and TRBJ1-5; D may be TRBD1 (5 bases). The germline gives CDR1 WSHSY, CDR2 SAAADI. The CDR3 is 15 residues long. The V end was cut by 9 bases, the J end by 0 bases, with 15 bases between. The CDR3 sequence: CASKTTGDSNQPQHF. The CDR3, as DNA: TGCGCCAGTAAAACTACAGGAGATAGCAATCAGCCCCAGCATTTT.

The V gene is TRBV29-1, the J gene TRBJ2-7, with D perhaps TRBD1 (6 bases). The CDR3 spans 14 residues. The V gene's germline CDR1 is SQVTM and CDR2 ANQGSEA. V was pared by 7 bases and J by 6 bases, with 22 bases between. The CDR3: CSAKGGIRVGEQYF. As DNA, the CDR3 is TGCAGCGCCAAAGGGGGTATTCGTGTAGGCGAGCAGTACTTC.

The rearrangement joins TRBV5-1 to TRBJ2-7; a possible D gene is TRBD2 (6 bases). The CDR3 is 15 residues long. V was shortened by 2 bases and J by 3 bases, with 15 bases between the two germline ends. Germline V gene sequence: CDR1 SGHRS, CDR2 YFSETQ. The DNA of the CDR3 is TGCGCCAGCAGCTTTTCTCCGGGAGCCAACTACGAGCAGTACTTC. It is translated as CASSFSPGANYEQYF.

The rearrangement joins TRBV4-2 to TRBJ2-6, with D perhaps assigned TRBD1 or TRBD2 (6 bases each). Germline-derived CDR1 and CDR2 are LGHNA and YNFKEQ. V lost 4 bases to trimming and J lost 0 bases, with 10 bases between them. The CDR3 runs to 16 residues. CDR3 DNA: TGTGCCAGCAGCCGGGGGGCCCGCTCTGGGGCCAACGTCCTGACTTTC. Its protein product is CASSRGARSGANVLTF.

There are a few counts of this clonotype. The V and J genes are TRBV20-1 and TRBJ1-2; 8 positions agree with TRBD1. The CDR3 sequence is 14 residues long. V was clipped by 2 bases and J by 2 bases; unmatched bases: 4. Germline assignment: CDR1 DFQATT and CDR2 SNEGSKA (reference sequence). Written as DNA, the CDR3 is TGCAGTGCTAGAATGGGACAGGAGAACTATGGCTACACCTTC. Translating gives CSARMGQENYGYTF.

The rearrangement links TRBV6-2 or TRBV6-3 to TRBJ2-3; 11 bases map to TRBD2. This CDR3 comprises 14 residues. V lost 7 bases, J lost 4 bases, and 4 bases stayed unmatched. CDR1 MNHEY and CDR2 SVGEGT come from the germline V gene. CDR3 nucleotides: TGTGCCAGCAAAGGTAGCGGGGGGGCAGATACGCAGTATTTT. As protein: CASKGSGGADTQYF.

This clonotype turned up a few times. This chain connects TRBV20-1 to TRBJ2-2, with a weak D call TRBD1 (6 bases). The CDR3 totals 14 residues. Trimming pared 4 bases from V and 4 bases from J, leaving 13 bases between. Per the germline V gene, CDR1 is DFQATT and CDR2 is SNEGSKA (reference sequence). CDR3 in DNA: TGCAGTGCTACCGATCAGGGGCTCACCGGGGAGCTGTTTTTT. Its protein is CSATDQGLTGELFF.

Comments on this clonotype: The junction and the germline gene differ at one end; a read error may be behind it. This chain uses TRBV7-9 with TRBJ2-1; 9 bases line up with TRBD1. The CDR3 has 16 residues. The germline V gene encodes CDR1 SEHNR and CDR2 FQNEAQ (reference sequence). The CDR3 sequence is CTSSLRRTGVYNEQFF. In DNA, the CDR3 is TGTACCAGCAGCTTAAGGCGGACAGGGGTCTACAATGAGCAGTTCTTC.

This clonotype was observed a handful of times. This chain connects TRBV12-3 or TRBV12-4 to TRBJ2-5; D tentatively fits TRBD1 or TRBD2 (5 bases each). The CDR3 has 15 amino acids. V was cut by 5 bases and J by 4 bases, with 17 bases left in between. CDR3 sequence: CASSPREGPGETQYF. DNA for the CDR3: TGTGCCAGCAGTCCTCGAGAGGGACCGGGAGAGACCCAGTACTTC.

This rearrangement joins TRBV18 to TRBJ2-1, with 12 bases fitting TRBD2. The CDR3 covers 18 residues. V was clipped by 3 bases and J by 0 bases; unmatched bases: 6. Germline V gene sequence: CDR1 KGHSH, CDR2 LQKENI. CDR3 DNA: TGTGCCAGCTCACCGATGGGACTAGCGGGCAGCTCCTACAATGAGCAGTTCTTC. It codes for CASSPMGLAGSSYNEQFF. Combining the CDR3 with reference TRBV18 and TRBJ2-1 gives the whole variable domain NAGVMQNPRHLVRRRGQEARLRCSPMKGHSHVYWYRQLPEEGLKFMVYLQKENIIDESGMPKERFSAEFPKEGPSILRIQQVVRGDSAAYFCASSPMGLAGSSYNEQFFGPGTRLTVL.

This rearrangement joins TRBV10-3 to TRBJ2-1; 8 bases are a match to TRBD2. The CDR3 has 15 amino acids. Trimming at V came to 10 bases and at J to 5 bases, leaving 13 bases not matched to a gene. Germline CDR1 ENHRY, CDR2 SYGVKD. CDR3 nucleotides: TGTGCCACCACCAATTATAAGCGGGAGAACAATGAGCAGTTCTTC. This codes for CATTNYKRENNEQFF.

Only a few counts were recorded for this clonotype. The chain carries TRBV29-1 and TRBJ2-3; D possibly matches TRBD1 or TRBD2 (5 bases each). V lost 7 bases and J 2 bases, leaving 13 bases between the germline ends. The germline gives CDR1 SQVTM, CDR2 ANQGSEA. The CDR3 spans 13 residues. The CDR3, as DNA: TGCAGCGGTTTGGGACCAAACACAGATACGCAGTATTTT. It codes for CSGLGPNTDTQYF.

This chain uses TRBV6-6 with TRBJ2-1; D remains ambiguous. Between the trimmed V and J ends, which lost 8 bases and 7 bases, there was a span of 15 bases. The CDR3 sequence is 13 residues long. Germline V lookup: CDR1 MNHNY, CDR2 SVGAGI (reference sequence). For the CDR3, the DNA is TGTGCCAGCCGCAACGCGCGTGAGAATGAGCAGTTCTTC. It specifies CASRNARENEQFF.

V and J are TRBV12-3 or TRBV12-4 and TRBJ2-1, with D unclear. The CDR3 spans 15 residues. Trimming stripped 6 bases from V and 3 bases from J, with 15 bases between. CDR3 protein: CASRGLAGRYNEQFF. DNA of the CDR3: TGTGCCAGCAGGGGTTTGGCAGGACGCTACAATGAGCAGTTCTTC.

This clonotype was counted only a few times. The chain recombines TRBV10-3 with TRBJ2-3; D could derive from TRBD1 or TRBD2 (6 bases each). The CDR3 is 14 amino acids. Per germline, CDR1 ENHRY and CDR2 SYGVKD. V was trimmed by 6 bases and J by 6 bases, leaving 16 bases between them. CDR3 region: CAISRGGESDTQYF. The CDR3 DNA sequence: TGTGCCATCAGCAGGGGCGGGGAATCCGATACGCAGTATTTT.

The chain couples TRBV18 to TRBJ2-7; D uncertain. This CDR3 has 15 amino acids. Germline CDR1 and CDR2: KGHSH and LQKENI. V gave up 3 bases and J gave up 6 bases, with 18 bases separating them. The CDR3 nucleotides read TGTGCCAGCTCACCGACGAATCGCTCGAGATTCGAGCAGTACTTC. This codes for CASSPTNRSRFEQYF.

This clonotype has only a few counts. The chain has TRBV20-1 and TRBJ2-7; TRBD2 is a possible D gene (6 bases). The CDR3 is made up of 13 amino acids. Germline-derived CDR1 and CDR2 are DFQATT and SNEGSKA (reference sequence). V was pared by 7 bases and J by 3 bases, with 16 bases between. The CDR3 DNA reads TGCAGTGGGGCCGTAGGAGGGATCTACGAGCAGTACTTC. Protein product: CSGAVGGIYEQYF.

The chain couples TRBV20-1 to TRBJ2-7, with 9 bases matching TRBD2. V trimming: 1 base; J trimming: 5 bases; junction bases outside the gene matches: 6. This CDR3 has 14 residues. The V gene's germline CDR1 is DFQATT and CDR2 SNEGSKA (reference sequence). CDR3: CSARGGTSHHEQYF. DNA of the CDR3: TGCAGTGCTAGAGGGGGGACTAGCCACCACGAGCAGTACTTC.

This clonotype was recorded at least ten times. CDR3 DNA: TGTGCCAGCAGCATAGCGGGGCGAACAACCGGGGAGCTGTTTTTT. Protein sequence: CASSIAGRTTGELFF. J is TRBJ2-2 and V is TRBV28; 8 bases align to TRBD2. CDR3 length: 15 residues. The germline V gene has CDR1 MDHEN and CDR2 SYDVKM. Losses at the gene ends were 6 bases for V and 5 bases for J; bases not matched to a gene: 8.

There are a few counts of this clonotype. J is TRBJ2-7 and V is TRBV20-1, with TRBD2 matching over 10 bases. The germline gives CDR1 DFQATT, CDR2 SNEGSKA (reference sequence). V trimming: 5 bases; J trimming: 6 bases; junction bases outside the gene matches: 7. The length of the CDR3 is 13 residues. CDR3 in DNA: TGCAGTGCTCAGTTAGCGGGAGGACCCGAGCAGTACTTC. This gives the protein CSAQLAGGPEQYF.

The genes are TRBV29-1 and TRBJ2-5; unclear D gene. CDR3 length: 13 amino acids. Germline V gene lookup returns CDR1 SQVTM and CDR2 ANQGSEA. The V end lost 3 bases, the J end lost 1 base, and 9 bases lay between the germline ends. In DNA, the CDR3 is TGCAGCGTTGATAAGAACATCCAAGAGACCCAGTACTTC. Amino acid sequence: CSVDKNIQETQYF.

As to this clonotype: A much larger clone sits a single nucleotide away, making a read error possible. The rearrangement uses TRBV27 and TRBJ1-6, with 10 bases lining up with TRBD1. Germline CDR1 is MNHEY and CDR2 is SMNVEV (reference sequence). This CDR3 is 14 amino acids long. The junction had 4 bases not matched to a gene; V was cut back by 5 bases and J by 9 bases. The CDR3 sequence is CASSADRGSSPLHF. The CDR3 coding sequence is TGTGCCAGCAGTGCGGACAGGGGGAGTTCACCCCTCCACTTT.

The chain combines TRBV7-9 with TRBJ2-3, with a tentative D call TRBD2 (6 bases). Per germline, CDR1 SEHNR and CDR2 FQNEAQ (reference sequence). Trimming pared 6 bases from V and 0 bases from J, leaving 10 bases between. The CDR3 is 14 residues long. The CDR3 sequence: CASRPAGSTDTQYF. The CDR3 DNA reads as TGTGCCAGCAGGCCTGCGGGGAGCACAGATACGCAGTATTTT.

V gene TRBV12-3 or TRBV12-4 combines with J gene TRBJ2-1; TRBD2 matches at 15 bases. J gave up 7 bases and V 6 bases, and 7 bases lay outside the gene matches. CDR3 length equals 16 residues. The DNA of the CDR3 is TGTGCCAGCAGCCGACCCGGGACTAGCGGGAGGAATGAGCAGTTCTTC. It translates to CASSRPGTSGRNEQFF.

This clonotype was seen a handful of times. The gene calls are TRBV5-1 and TRBJ2-2, with D hard to call. V was cut by 3 bases and J by 4 bases, with 13 bases left in between. CDR1 and CDR2 (germline): SGHRS, YFSETQ. This CDR3 spans 15 amino acids. The CDR3 sequence is CASSSHGDSTGELFF. For the CDR3, the DNA is TGCGCCAGCAGCTCCCATGGGGATTCCACCGGGGAGCTGTTTTTT.

This clonotype was seen repeatedly, ten times or more. V is TRBV25-1 and J is TRBJ2-7; TRBD1 aligns across 9 bases. The CDR3 runs to 15 residues. The germline CDR1 and CDR2 sequences are MGHDK and SYGVNS. The V segment lost 7 bases and the J segment 3 bases; nucleotides outside the gene matches: 10. CDR3 region: CASITGTGKNYEQYF. The CDR3 DNA is TGTGCCAGCATCACCGGGACAGGGAAAAACTACGAGCAGTACTTC.